This TCR beta chain was observed in a study of T cells of healthy individuals. This clonotype was observed at least ten times. This CDR3 is 17 amino acids long. Per germline, CDR1 SGDLS and CDR2 YYNGEE. Trimming cost V 4 bases and J 5 bases; bases outside gene matches: 14. TCRdb re-called the 5' RACE reads through MiXCR, storing one row per CDR3 protein. The repertoire holds approximately 89,000 distinct CDR3 sequences, more than 4.5% seen once, with around 8% in the top ten. The rearrangement uses TRBV9 and TRBJ2-5; 10 bases agree with TRBD2. This receptor was taken from a female donor in good health. The CDR3 loop reads CASSSSLAGAMSETQYF. DNA for the CDR3: TGTGCCAGCAGCTCGAGTCTAGCGGGAGCTATGTCGGAGACCCAGTACTTC. Full variable domain (missing parts from reference TRBV9 and TRBJ2-5): DSGVTQTPKHLITATGQRVTLRCSPRSGDLSVYWYQQSLDQGLQFLIQYYNGEERAKGNILERFSAQQFPDLHSELNLSSLELGDSALYFCASSSSLAGAMSETQYFGPGTRLLVL.